This T cell receptor beta chain was captured in a study of OX40 agonist ivuxolimab in advanced cancers. The repertoire was sequenced with immunoSEQ multiplex PCR; TCRdb's copy has only in-frame clones and lacks some. Altogether some 32,000 clones are present, almost 85% being singletons, with the ten largest covering 20% to 25%. Trimming removed 1 base from V and 2 bases from J; junction bases left unmatched: 8. This CDR3 comprises 16 residues. The germline CDR1 and CDR2 sequences are SQVTM and ANQGSEA. The sample was CD4+ or CD8+ T cells sorted from blood, taken in a trial of the OX40 agonist ivuxolimab. The receptor was derived from an adult with an advanced solid tumor such as melanoma, head and neck, liver or kidney cancer. This chain connects TRBV29-1 to TRBJ2-4; TRBD1 agrees at 7 bases. CDR3 region: CSVEGAGGLPKNIQYF. The CDR3 DNA sequence: TGCAGCGTTGAAGGGGCAGGGGGTCTCCCCAAAAACATTCAGTACTTC.